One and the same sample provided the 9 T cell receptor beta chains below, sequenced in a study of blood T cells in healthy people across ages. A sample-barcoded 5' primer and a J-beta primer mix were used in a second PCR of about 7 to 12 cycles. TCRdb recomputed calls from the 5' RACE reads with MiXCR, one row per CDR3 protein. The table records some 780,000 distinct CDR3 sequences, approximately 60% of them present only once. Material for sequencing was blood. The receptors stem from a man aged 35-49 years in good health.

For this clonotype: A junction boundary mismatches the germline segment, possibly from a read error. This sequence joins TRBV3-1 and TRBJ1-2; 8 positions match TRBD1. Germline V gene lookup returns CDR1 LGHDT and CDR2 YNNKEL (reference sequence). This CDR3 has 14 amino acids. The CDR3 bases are TGTGTCAGCAGCCCCCGGACAGGGAACTATGGCTACACCTTC. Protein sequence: CVSSPRTGNYGYTF.

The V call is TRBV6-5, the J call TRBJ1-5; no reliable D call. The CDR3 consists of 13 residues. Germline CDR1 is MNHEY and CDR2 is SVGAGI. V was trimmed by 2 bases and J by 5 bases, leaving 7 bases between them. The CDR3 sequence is CASSYGLDQPQHF. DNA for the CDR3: TGTGCCAGCAGTTACGGCCTTGATCAGCCCCAGCATTTT.

CDR3: CASSPEGLQETQYF. DNA for the CDR3: TGTGCCAGCAGCCCGGAGGGACTTCAAGAGACCCAGTACTTC. The chain has TRBV6-5 and TRBJ2-5; D possibly corresponds to TRBD2 (6 bases). Germline CDR1 reads MNHEY; CDR2 reads SVGAGI. This CDR3 has 14 residues. Trimming took off 6 bases at V and 2 bases at J, with 13 bases between the two ends.

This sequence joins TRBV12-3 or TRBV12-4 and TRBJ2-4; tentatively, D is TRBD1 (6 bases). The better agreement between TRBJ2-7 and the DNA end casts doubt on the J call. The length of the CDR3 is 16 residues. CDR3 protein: CASRFGSGTLTYEQYF. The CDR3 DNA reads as TGTGCCAGCAGATTTGGATCCGGGACACTTACCTACGAGCAGTACTTC.

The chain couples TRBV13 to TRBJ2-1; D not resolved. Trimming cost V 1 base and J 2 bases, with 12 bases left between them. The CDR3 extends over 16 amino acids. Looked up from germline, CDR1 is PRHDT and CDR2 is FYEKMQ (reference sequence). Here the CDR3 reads CASSLESRSTYNEQFF. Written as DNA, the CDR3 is TGTGCCAGCAGCTTAGAATCCCGGAGTACCTACAATGAGCAGTTCTTC.

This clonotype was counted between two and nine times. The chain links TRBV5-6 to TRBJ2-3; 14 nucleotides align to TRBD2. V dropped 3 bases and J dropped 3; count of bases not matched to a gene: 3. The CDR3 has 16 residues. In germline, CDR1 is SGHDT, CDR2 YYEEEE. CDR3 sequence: CASSWGTSGGTDTQYF. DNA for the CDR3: TGTGCCAGCAGCTGGGGGACTAGCGGGGGAACAGATACGCAGTATTTT.

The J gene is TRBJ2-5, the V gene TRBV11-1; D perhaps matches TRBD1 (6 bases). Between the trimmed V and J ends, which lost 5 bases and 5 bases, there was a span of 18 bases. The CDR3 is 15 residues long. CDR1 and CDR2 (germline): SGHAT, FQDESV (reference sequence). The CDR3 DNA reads TGTGCCAGCAGCCATATAGCAACAGGGATGGAGACCCAGTACTTC. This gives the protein CASSHIATGMETQYF.

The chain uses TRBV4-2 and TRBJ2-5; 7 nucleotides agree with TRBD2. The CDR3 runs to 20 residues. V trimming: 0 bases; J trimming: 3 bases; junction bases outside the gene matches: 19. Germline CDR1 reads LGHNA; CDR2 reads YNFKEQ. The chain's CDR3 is CASSQDVLFGVASGEETQYF. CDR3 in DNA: TGTGCCAGCAGCCAAGATGTCCTTTTCGGAGTCGCTAGCGGCGAAGAGACCCAGTACTTC.

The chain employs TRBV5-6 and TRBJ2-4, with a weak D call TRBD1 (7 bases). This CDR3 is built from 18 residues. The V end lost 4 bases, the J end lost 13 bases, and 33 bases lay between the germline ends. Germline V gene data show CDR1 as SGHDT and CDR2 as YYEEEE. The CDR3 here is CASSAGQPRGIILLEQYF. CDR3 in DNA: TGTGCCAGCAGCGCGGGACAGCCCCGTGGGATAATACTACTTGAGCAGTACTTC.